This passage covers 29 T cell receptor beta chains from one sample sequenced in a study of technical replicates of blood from a handful of donors. Only in-frame clones appear in the TCRdb table, and some are missing; sequencing was by immunoSEQ multiplex PCR. This sample has some 70,000 clones, with around 91% found just once. The sample comprised T cells isolated from PBMCs. The receptors were sampled from a human donor in good health.

The chain carries TRBV7-9 and TRBJ2-5, with 8 bases aligning to TRBD2. Germline loops: CDR1 SEHNR, CDR2 FQNEAQ (reference sequence). V gave up 4 bases and J gave up 5 bases; unmatched junction bases: 6. The CDR3 length is 14 residues. In DNA, the CDR3 is TGTGCCAGCAGCTCAACAGCGGGAGCTGAGACCCAGTACTTC. Its translation is CASSSTAGAETQYF.

The V gene is TRBV5-6, the J gene TRBJ1-4; D unresolved. V lost 2 bases, J lost 0 bases, and 5 bases lay in between. This CDR3 comprises 14 residues. Germline V gene lookup returns CDR1 SGHDT and CDR2 YYEEEE. The CDR3 spells CASSLSATNEKLFF. CDR3 nucleotide sequence: TGTGCCAGCAGCTTATCCGCAACTAATGAAAAACTGTTTTTT.

V gene TRBV5-6 combines with J gene TRBJ2-5, with 10 bases identical to TRBD2. Germline-derived CDR1 and CDR2 are SGHDT and YYEEEE. CDR3 length: 15 residues. J was trimmed by 2 bases and V by 0 bases; bases with no gene match: 1. The CDR3 sequence: CASSLALAGQETQYF. The CDR3 nucleotides read TGTGCCAGCAGCTTGGCACTAGCGGGGCAAGAGACCCAGTACTTC.

The chain couples TRBV4-1 to TRBJ2-1, with 13 bases matching TRBD2. CDR3 length equals 15 residues. Germline V CDR1 and CDR2: MGHRA, YSYEKL. Trimming at V came to 2 bases and at J to 6 bases, leaving 1 base not matched to a gene. The DNA for the CDR3 is TGCGCCAGCAGCCAAACTAGCGGGAGGGCCAATGAGCAGTTCTTC. Translating it yields CASSQTSGRANEQFF.

V and J are TRBV4-2 and TRBJ2-1, with 12 bases identical to TRBD2. This CDR3 spans 17 amino acids. The germline CDR1 and CDR2 sequences are LGHNA and YNFKEQ. V gave up 4 bases and J gave up 2 bases; unmatched junction bases: 6. The CDR3 DNA sequence: TGTGCCAGCAGCCCCAGGACTAGCGGGACCCCCTACAATGAGCAGTTCTTC. This gives the protein CASSPRTSGTPYNEQFF.

In DNA form, the CDR3 reads TGTGCCAGTTCTCCGGGACAGGGAAACTATGGCTACACCTTC. The encoded protein is CASSPGQGNYGYTF. The chain combines TRBV19 with TRBJ1-2; 9 bases line up with TRBD1. This CDR3 has 14 residues. CDR1 and CDR2 from the germline V gene are LNHDA and SQIVND (reference sequence). The trim removed 8 bases at V and 2 bases at J, leaving 6 bases unmatched.

This clone has just one count. The gene calls are TRBV28 and TRBJ2-5; a possible D gene is TRBD1 (6 bases). There are 17 residues in the CDR3. V lost 5 bases, J lost 4 bases, and 23 bases lay in between. The germline V gene encodes CDR1 MDHEN and CDR2 SYDVKM. CDR3 sequence reads: CASSALAKRTGLETQYF. Here the CDR3 DNA reads TGTGCCAGCAGTGCCTTGGCTAAACGAACAGGGTTAGAGACCCAGTACTTC.

Comment on this clone: A much larger clonotype is one base distant, so this may be a read error. The chain recombines TRBV28 with TRBJ2-3; tentatively, D is TRBD1 (6 bases). The CDR3 spans 14 residues. V was trimmed by 6 bases and J by 1 base, leaving 11 bases between them. Germline loops: CDR1 MDHEN, CDR2 SYDVKM. CDR3 coding DNA: TGTGCCAGCAGGGACAAGGGGGGCACAGATACGCAGTATTTT. Its protein is CASRDKGGTDTQYF.

V usage is TRBV4-3 and J usage is TRBJ1-1; unclear D gene. Germline-derived CDR1 and CDR2 are LGHNA and YSLEER. CDR3 length: 14 amino acids. V was shortened by 1 base and J by 5 bases, with 11 bases between the two germline ends. The CDR3 loop reads CASSQVFQSTEAFF. The DNA for the CDR3 is TGCGCCAGCAGCCAAGTTTTTCAGTCGACTGAAGCTTTCTTT.

This clone came up once. The rearrangement uses TRBV7-9 and TRBJ2-1; 13 bases line up with TRBD2. CDR3 length: 19 residues. CDR1 SEHNR and CDR2 FQNEAQ come from the germline V gene (reference sequence). The trim removed 5 bases at V and 5 bases at J, leaving 15 bases unmatched. The CDR3 here is CASSPRTSGSFSSHNEQFF. CDR3 coding DNA: TGTGCCAGCAGCCCACGGACTAGCGGGAGTTTTTCTTCCCACAATGAGCAGTTCTTC.

The sample holds a few counts of this clone. The chain uses TRBV29-1 and TRBJ1-1, with a possible D match to TRBD1 (5 bases). Trimming took 7 bases from V and 6 from J, leaving 18 bases between them. CDR1 SQVTM and CDR2 ANQGSEA come from the germline V gene. The CDR3 sequence is 13 residues long. The CDR3 DNA follows: TGCAGCGGGAGGGACGGACTCAATGCTGAAGCTTTCTTT. Protein sequence: CSGRDGLNAEAFF.

Worth noting for this clone: A read error may produce the germline difference seen at one junction end. The gene calls are TRBV5-8 and TRBJ2-7; weak D call: TRBD2 (6 bases). CDR1 and CDR2 from the germline V gene are SGHTS and YDEGEE. The length of the CDR3 is 12 residues. The CDR3 spells CASSLEFSGGLF. The CDR3 coding sequence is TGTGCCAGCAGCTTGGAGTTTAGCGGCGGCCTCTTC. Based on the CDR3 plus reference TRBV5-8 and TRBJ2-7, the full variable domain is EAGVTQSPTHLIKTRGQQATLRCSPISGHTSVYWYQQALGLGLQFLLWYDEGEERNRGNFPPRFSGRQFPNYSSELNVNALELEDSALYLCASSLEFSGGLFGPGTRLTVT.

The chain has TRBV2 and TRBJ1-5, with TRBD1 matching over 7 bases. V lost 7 bases to trimming and J lost 3 bases; unmatched junction nucleotides: 6. The germline V gene encodes CDR1 SNHLY and CDR2 FYNNEI. This CDR3 has 14 amino acids. CDR3 protein: CASMWTGNNQPQHF. The CDR3, as DNA: TGTGCCAGCATGTGGACAGGCAACAATCAGCCCCAGCATTTT.

V usage is TRBV4-2 and J usage is TRBJ1-2, with D possibly matching TRBD1 (6 bases). Trimming took 0 bases from V and 4 from J, leaving 12 bases between them. The CDR3 is made up of 15 amino acids. Looked up from germline, CDR1 is LGHNA and CDR2 is YNFKEQ. The CDR3 region is CASSQEIGGLYGYTF. CDR3 sequence (DNA): TGTGCCAGCAGCCAAGAAATCGGGGGGCTCTATGGCTACACCTTC.

V gene TRBV10-3 combines with J gene TRBJ2-7, with a tentative D call TRBD1 (6 bases). This CDR3 has 13 amino acids. The ends were cut back, 10 bases at V and 3 bases at J, with 16 bases in the middle. CDR1 ENHRY and CDR2 SYGVKD come from the germline V gene. CDR3 nucleotide sequence: TGTGCCACACAGACAGGAGGAATCTACGAGCAGTACTTC. Residues: CATQTGGIYEQYF.

The CDR3 loop is CASSSQGRGNYEQYF. The CDR3 coding sequence is TGTGCCAGTAGTTCACAGGGTCGGGGAAACTACGAGCAGTACTTC. V usage is TRBV19 and J usage is TRBJ2-7; perhaps TRBD1 as D (6 bases). V lost 5 bases and J 3 bases, leaving 17 bases between the germline ends. From germline, CDR1 is LNHDA and CDR2 SQIVND (reference sequence). The CDR3 length is 15 residues.

The rearrangement links TRBV28 to TRBJ2-2; 14 bases agree with TRBD2. Germline values: CDR1 MDHEN, CDR2 SYDVKM. The CDR3 extends over 18 amino acids. The V gene end was trimmed by 2 bases and the J gene end by 5 bases; junction bases not matched to a gene: 7. In nucleotides, the CDR3 is TGTGCCAGCAGTTTAAGGACTAGCGGGAGGTGGGAGACCGGGGAGCTGTTTTTT. Protein sequence: CASSLRTSGRWETGELFF.

A single count supports this clone. This chain links TRBV28 with TRBJ1-5; TRBD1 agrees at 11 bases. V lost 5 bases and J lost 5; bases outside the gene matches: 5. The CDR3 is made up of 15 amino acids. CDR1 and CDR2 (germline): MDHEN, SYDVKM. CDR3 amino acids: CASSHRTGGYQPQHF. CDR3 DNA: TGTGCCAGCAGTCACCGGACAGGGGGCTATCAGCCCCAGCATTTT.

This clone was seen only once. V and J are TRBV28 and TRBJ1-1; perhaps TRBD1 as D (5 bases). The CDR3 runs 14 residues. Trimming removed 7 bases from V and 5 bases from J, with 17 bases in between. Germline CDR1 and CDR2: MDHEN and SYDVKM. CDR3 DNA sequence: TGTGCCAGCACCCCAGTTGGGGGGTGGACTGAAGCTTTCTTT. It translates to CASTPVGGWTEAFF.

This chain's CDR3 is CASSLNGLAGYNEQFF. The CDR3 DNA is TGCGCCAGCAGCCTAAACGGGCTAGCGGGCTACAATGAGCAGTTCTTC. V is TRBV4-1 and J is TRBJ2-1; 8 bases agree with TRBD2. The CDR3 totals 16 residues. V lost 4 bases to trimming and J lost 3 bases; unmatched junction nucleotides: 8. Germline CDR1 and CDR2: MGHRA and YSYEKL.

This chain uses TRBV30 with TRBJ2-7; TRBD1 might be the D (6 bases). The V end lost 3 bases, the J end lost 0 bases, and 12 bases lay between the germline ends. Germline-derived CDR1 and CDR2 are GTSNPN and SVGIG (reference sequence). The CDR3 contains 14 residues. CDR3 amino acids: CAWRRSGVSYEQYF. The CDR3 DNA is TGTGCCTGGAGGCGGTCAGGGGTCTCCTACGAGCAGTACTTC.

The V call is TRBV11-3, the J call TRBJ2-7; the match to TRBD1 covers 9 bases. This CDR3 comprises 14 residues. CDR1 SGHNT and CDR2 YENEEA come from the germline V gene. Trimming cost V 2 bases and J 3 bases; bases outside gene matches: 2. In DNA, the CDR3 is TGTGCCAGCAGCTTACGGGACAGGGACTACGAGCAGTACTTC. Encoded protein: CASSLRDRDYEQYF.

The gene calls are TRBV7-9 and TRBJ2-7, with TRBD1 identical over 8 bases. The germline V gene has CDR1 SEHNR and CDR2 FQNEAQ (reference sequence). The J segment lost 7 bases and the V segment lost 7 bases, leaving 12 bases of the junction unmatched. CDR3 length equals 14 residues. In DNA form, the CDR3 reads TGTGCCAGCAACACCGGGACAGGACCTCTTGAGCAGTACTTC. Protein: CASNTGTGPLEQYF. The complete variable domain, with remaining parts taken from reference TRBV7-9 and TRBJ2-7, reads DTGVSQNPRHKITKRGQNVTFRCDPISEHNRLYWYRQTLGQGPEFLTYFQNEAQLEKSRLLSDRFSAERPKGSFSTLEIQRTEQGDSAMYLCASNTGTGPLEQYFGPGTRLTVT.

This sequence joins TRBV4-2 and TRBJ1-1; unclear D gene. V shed 0 bases and J shed 6 bases, with 11 bases lying between them. CDR1 and CDR2 from the germline V gene are LGHNA and YNFKEQ. The CDR3 length is 14 residues. CDR3 bases: TGTGCCAGCAGCCAAGATGGAGGCAGCGCTGAAGCTTTCTTT. It specifies CASSQDGGSAEAFF.

This chain links TRBV4-2 with TRBJ1-2, with 7 bases that match TRBD1. This CDR3 region has 15 residues. V shed 5 bases, J shed 0 bases, and the junction held 6 bases outside the gene matches. Per germline, CDR1 LGHNA and CDR2 YNFKEQ. CDR3 sequence reads: CASSEPGQTNYGYTF. CDR3 DNA: TGTGCCAGCAGCGAACCGGGACAGACTAACTATGGCTACACCTTC.

The V call is TRBV6-6, the J call TRBJ2-2; no reliable D call. V was shortened by 4 bases and J by 2 bases, with 2 bases between the two germline ends. The germline CDR1 and CDR2 sequences are MNHNY and SVGAGI (reference sequence). The length of the CDR3 is 12 residues. The chain's CDR3 is CASSLNTGELFF. The CDR3 DNA is TGTGCCAGCAGTTTAAACACCGGGGAGCTGTTTTTT.

CDR3 sequence (DNA): TGTGCCAGCGGCCCCGGGACATCTAAGGGTGAAGCTTTCTTT. Translation: CASGPGTSKGEAFF. The V and J genes are TRBV28 and TRBJ1-1, with TRBD1 as a possible D gene (6 bases). The germline V gene has CDR1 MDHEN and CDR2 SYDVKM. This CDR3 comprises 14 residues. Trimming removed 8 bases from V and 7 bases from J, with 20 bases in between.

This rearrangement joins TRBV29-1 to TRBJ1-5; D uncertain. Germline CDR1 reads SQVTM; CDR2 reads ANQGSEA. This CDR3 is built from 15 residues. CDR3: CSASFGVNSNQPQHF. DNA of the CDR3: TGCAGTGCTAGCTTTGGAGTAAATAGCAATCAGCCCCAGCATTTT.

This sequence joins TRBV5-6 and TRBJ2-7; D is unclear. The CDR3 contains 15 residues. Trimming cost V 4 bases and J 0 bases, with 14 bases left between them. The germline V gene encodes CDR1 SGHDT and CDR2 YYEEEE. The DNA of the CDR3 is TGTGCCAGCAGCCCCTATTCTCCCGGCTCCTACGAGCAGTACTTC. It translates to CASSPYSPGSYEQYF.